This TCR beta chain was captured by sequencing in a study of T cells after yellow fever vaccination. Germline CDR1 is SGHTA and CDR2 is FQGNSA. V trimming: 5 bases; J trimming: 0 bases; junction bases outside the gene matches: 2. The CDR3 length is 15 residues. This clonotype has a count of ten or more. The antigen is not known. TCRdb redid the calling of the 5' RACE reads with MiXCR, one entry per CDR3 protein. The sample holds about 250,000 distinct CDR3 sequences, about 3.7% seen once. Regarding the study as a whole: On re-exposure, the response was weaker but peaked faster, at day 5 versus 15. Boosting was followed by the reappearance of most primary-vaccination clones (less than 98% CD4, 85% to 90% CD8).

The source is a man aged 18 to 29 who received the YFV17D yellow fever vaccine. The sequenced sample was PBMCs, obtained 15 days after the yellow fever booster vaccination. This chain links TRBV7-2 with TRBJ2-2; 8 bases agree with TRBD1. Written as DNA, the CDR3 is TGTGCCAGCAGCCCCAGGGGGCCGAACACCGGGGAGCTGTTTTTT. Encoded protein: CASSPRGPNTGELFF.